What follows are 9 T cell receptor beta chains derived from one specimen sequenced in a study of T cells expressing NK-cell markers. TCRdb re-called the 5' RACE reads, yielding one record per CDR3 amino acid sequence without DNA. The ten most abundant clones cover 20% of a sample with 150,000 to 200,000 distinct CDR3 sequences. The source material was blood T cells: a sorted CD56 or NKG2C T cell subset, CD4+ or CD8+ T cells, or bulk PBMC T cells (not recorded which). The receptors were sampled from a man aged 18-70 years in good health.

The chain links TRBV11-2 to TRBJ2-3; TCRdb reports TRBD1, a call that lacks DNA to check it against. Germline V gene data show CDR1 as SGHAT and CDR2 as FQNNGV. The CDR3 is 15 amino acids. Here the CDR3 reads CASSLGQGLTDTQYF.

The V and J genes are TRBV11-2 and TRBJ2-1; TCRdb's D call of TRBD2 is untestable without DNA. CDR1 and CDR2 from the germline V gene are SGHAT and FQNNGV. The CDR3 loop spans 15 amino acids. The CDR3 is CASSLDFSSGDLRFF. The whole variable domain, remainder taken from reference TRBV11-2 and TRBJ2-1, is EAGVAQSPRYKIIEKRQSVAFWCNPISGHATLYWYQQILGQGPKLLIQFQNNGVVDDSQLPKDRFSAERLKGVDSTLKIQPAKLEDSAVYLCASSLDFSSGDLRFFGPGTRLTVL.

This rearrangement joins TRBV7-7 to TRBJ2-1; TCRdb gives TRBD2 as the D gene, but with no DNA this cannot be confirmed. The germline CDR1 and CDR2 sequences are SSHAT and FNYEAQ (reference sequence). This CDR3 is 15 amino acids long. The CDR3 sequence is CASSLASGGYNEQFF.

The gene calls are TRBV20-1 and TRBJ2-7. Germline lookup yields CDR1 DFQATT and CDR2 SNEGSKA (reference sequence). There are 15 residues in the CDR3. CDR3 sequence reads: CSARDPEKLSYEQYF.

The rearrangement uses TRBV25-1 and TRBJ2-5; the D call from TCRdb, TRBD2, cannot be confirmed without DNA. Germline CDR1 and CDR2: MGHDK and SYGVNS. This CDR3 spans 17 amino acids. This chain's CDR3 is CASSEASGGAGVETQYF.

The rearrangement joins TRBV6-5 to TRBJ1-2; TCRdb calls TRBD1, which cannot be checked without DNA. The germline CDR1 and CDR2 sequences are MNHEY and SVGAGI. CDR3 length: 17 amino acids. The CDR3 reads CASSLGRAGTDFYGYTF.

The J gene is TRBJ2-5, the V gene TRBV7-9; with no DNA, the TCRdb D assignment of TRBD1 cannot be verified. Germline CDR1 is SEHNR and CDR2 is FQNEAQ (reference sequence). This CDR3 comprises 16 residues. The CDR3 sequence: CASSSKPGTEKETQYF.

The V gene is TRBV6-1, the J gene TRBJ2-3. The germline CDR1 and CDR2 sequences are MNHNS and SASEGT. This CDR3 has 13 amino acids. CDR3 amino acids: CASSILAADTQYF.

This chain links TRBV12-3 or TRBV12-4 with TRBJ1-5. The CDR3 covers 15 residues. The CDR3 sequence: CASSSDMYSNQPQHF.